Shown below are 32 T cell receptor beta chains from a single sample sequenced in a study of blood T cell repertoires in COVID-19. Repertoires were generated with immunoSEQ multiplex PCR, while TCRdb's copy carries only in-frame clones and drops some. The sample lists about 63,000 clones, over 90% occurring once. The sequenced sample consisted of peripheral blood. These receptors were taken from a man aged 50 to 59 with active COVID-19.

V gene TRBV24-1 combines with J gene TRBJ1-2; D remains ambiguous. The CDR3 consists of 14 residues. Germline loops: CDR1 KGHDR, CDR2 SFDVKD. V lost 1 base and J lost 8, with 13 bases in between. CDR3 coding DNA: TGTGCCACCAGTGATTTTCGCACCCTCGGGGGCTACACCTTC. Its translation: CATSDFRTLGGYTF.

The chain is built from TRBV10-3 and TRBJ2-4; unclear D gene. The CDR3 runs to 15 residues. The germline gives CDR1 ENHRY, CDR2 SYGVKD. V lost 3 bases to trimming and J lost 6 bases, with 15 bases between them. The DNA for the CDR3 is TGTGCCATCAGTGAAAACAGCCCGTCGCGAAACATTCAGTACTTC. Its protein is CAISENSPSRNIQYF.

This chain joins TRBV6-4 and TRBJ1-1; no definite D call. Germline values: CDR1 MRHNA, CDR2 SNTAGT. Trimming removed 4 bases from V and 0 bases from J, with 6 bases in between. The CDR3 totals 13 residues. CDR3 region: CASSVSVNTEAFF. Written as DNA, the CDR3 is TGTGCCAGCAGTGTTAGTGTGAACACTGAAGCTTTCTTT.

The chain employs TRBV24-1 and TRBJ1-5; unclear D gene. V lost 5 bases and J 4 bases, leaving 8 bases between the germline ends. This CDR3 has 13 residues. The germline gives CDR1 KGHDR, CDR2 SFDVKD. The CDR3 loop reads CATSVSENQPQHF. Here the CDR3 DNA reads TGTGCCACCAGTGTTTCTGAGAATCAGCCCCAGCATTTT.

The chain combines TRBV6-1 with TRBJ2-7, with D hard to call. V was shortened by 1 base and J by 1 base, with 8 bases between the two germline ends. The CDR3 is 14 amino acids. Germline CDR1 and CDR2: MNHNS and SASEGT. The CDR3 DNA follows: TGTGCCAGCAGTGAAGTGGGCAGATCCTACGAGCAGTACTTC. It yields the protein CASSEVGRSYEQYF.

This clone showed up just once. The chain employs TRBV28 and TRBJ2-2; perhaps TRBD1 as D (6 bases). From germline, CDR1 is MDHEN and CDR2 SYDVKM. V lost 7 bases and J 1 base, leaving 10 bases between the germline ends. This CDR3 comprises 14 residues. Written as DNA, the CDR3 is TGTGCCAGCAAACCGGGACAGAACACCGGGGAGCTGTTTTTT. Amino acid sequence: CASKPGQNTGELFF.

The chain carries TRBV7-2 and TRBJ2-2, with 8 nucleotides matching TRBD1. The CDR3 totals 16 residues. The J segment lost 4 bases and the V segment lost 4 bases, leaving 8 bases of the junction unmatched. Germline V lookup: CDR1 SGHTA, CDR2 FQGNSA. CDR3 in DNA: TGTGCCAGCAGCTCTCCGGGACAGGCATCCACCGGGGAGCTGTTTTTT. Protein sequence: CASSSPGQASTGELFF.

V and J are TRBV19 and TRBJ2-3; 8 bases fit TRBD2. Germline CDR1 reads LNHDA; CDR2 reads SQIVND (reference sequence). The CDR3 consists of 15 residues. After removal of 6 bases from V and 4 bases from J, the junction contained 9 bases not matched to a gene. The CDR3 sequence: CASRRLAGTPDTQYF. CDR3 DNA sequence: TGTGCCAGTAGGAGATTAGCGGGAACACCAGATACGCAGTATTTT. The full variable domain, with the rest looked up from reference TRBV19 and TRBJ2-3, is DGGITQSPKYLFRKEGQNVTLSCEQNLNHDAMYWYRQDPGQGLRLIYYSQIVNDFQKGDIAEGYSVSREKKESFPLTVTSAQKNPTAFYLCASRRLAGTPDTQYFGPGTRLTVL.

This clone appeared once. The chain joins TRBV21-1 to TRBJ2-1; the table's D call, TRBD2, has no DNA check behind it. TRBV21-1 is given as a pseudogene. The CDR3 length is 22 residues. The CDR3 spells CASSSQNKPGTSTSFFYNEQFF. CDR3 sequence (DNA): TGTGCCAGCAGCAGCCAAAATAAACCGGGGACTAGCACATCATTTTTTTACAATGAGCAGTTCTTC.

The chain links TRBV11-2 to TRBJ2-7; 7 bases agree with TRBD1. This CDR3 spans 14 amino acids. The V segment lost 4 bases and the J segment 6 bases; nucleotides outside the gene matches: 9. Germline assignment: CDR1 SGHAT and CDR2 FQNNGV. The CDR3: CASSSLDRAAEQYF. CDR3 coding DNA: TGTGCCAGCAGCTCGTTAGACAGGGCGGCCGAGCAGTACTTC.

The chain joins TRBV5-4 to TRBJ2-5; TRBD2 aligns across 12 bases. The CDR3 runs to 18 residues. From germline, CDR1 is SGHNT and CDR2 YYREEE (reference sequence). J was trimmed by 1 base and V by 4 bases; bases with no gene match: 11. In DNA form, the CDR3 reads TGTGCCAGCAGCCCTGGACTAGCGGGGCTTCCCCGCCAAGAGACCCAGTACTTC. This sequence encodes CASSPGLAGLPRQETQYF.

This rearrangement joins TRBV20-1 to TRBJ1-5; 8 nucleotides agree with TRBD1. Unmatched junction bases numbered 3, after V lost 3 bases and J lost 5 bases. There are 13 residues in the CDR3. Germline CDR1 and CDR2: DFQATT and SNEGSKA (reference sequence). The CDR3 sequence is CSASQGADQPQHF. The CDR3 nucleotides read TGCAGTGCTAGTCAGGGGGCCGATCAGCCCCAGCATTTT.

The V and J genes are TRBV29-1 and TRBJ2-3, with 11 bases identical to TRBD1. Germline loops: CDR1 SQVTM, CDR2 ANQGSEA. With 6 bases clipped from V and 5 bases from J, the junction kept 7 bases outside the gene matches. CDR3 length: 14 amino acids. CDR3 DNA sequence: TGCAGCGTGGAGGACAGGGGGCTTGGAGATACGCAGTATTTT. It encodes CSVEDRGLGDTQYF.

This clone was seen a single time. The genes are TRBV11-2 and TRBJ2-6; 8 nucleotides line up with TRBD1. CDR3 length equals 19 residues. Per germline, CDR1 SGHAT and CDR2 FQNNGV. V trimming: 3 bases; J trimming: 2 bases; junction bases outside the gene matches: 12. The CDR3 loop reads CASSLDQGQGYPGANVLTF. As DNA, the CDR3 is TGTGCCAGCAGCTTGGACCAAGGACAGGGCTACCCTGGGGCCAACGTCCTGACTTTC.

This sequence joins TRBV6-5 and TRBJ2-1; D not resolved. From germline, CDR1 is MNHEY and CDR2 SVGAGI. V dropped 2 bases and J dropped 4 bases, with 6 bases sitting between them. The CDR3 spans 13 residues. CDR3 sequence reads: CASSYTSYNEQFF. The DNA of the CDR3 is TGTGCCAGCAGTTACACGAGTTACAATGAGCAGTTCTTC.

The chain employs TRBV28 and TRBJ1-5; D possibly corresponds to TRBD1 (6 bases). Trimming removed 3 bases at V and 0 bases at J, with 12 bases between. The CDR3 sequence is 16 residues long. Germline lookup yields CDR1 MDHEN and CDR2 SYDVKM. In DNA, the CDR3 is TGTGCCAGCAGTTTGAACAGGGCTTATAGCAATCAGCCCCAGCATTTT. The encoded protein is CASSLNRAYSNQPQHF. Full variable domain (rest looked up from reference TRBV28 and TRBJ1-5): DVKVTQSSRYLVKRTGEKVFLECVQDMDHENMFWYRQDPGLGLRLIYFSYDVKMKEKGDIPEGYSVSREKKERFSLILESASTNQTSMYLCASSLNRAYSNQPQHFGDGTRLSIL.

The rearrangement links TRBV5-1 to TRBJ2-5; 8 bases line up with TRBD2. Germline assignment: CDR1 SGHRS and CDR2 YFSETQ. Losses at the gene ends were 0 bases for V and 2 bases for J; bases not matched to a gene: 3. The CDR3 totals 15 residues. The CDR3 is CASSLAGGGQETQYF. The CDR3 DNA reads as TGCGCCAGCAGCTTGGCGGGCGGGGGGCAAGAGACCCAGTACTTC.

The chain carries TRBV18 and TRBJ2-7; tentatively, D is TRBD2 (6 bases). V lost 3 bases and J 4 bases, leaving 19 bases between the germline ends. Germline V lookup: CDR1 KGHSH, CDR2 LQKENI. The CDR3 is 16 amino acids. CDR3 in DNA: TGTGCCAGCTCACCCCCGATGAGGCGGGAAACATACGAGCAGTACTTC. Translation gives CASSPPMRRETYEQYF.

J is TRBJ2-5 and V is TRBV5-4, with D uncertain. There are 13 residues in the CDR3. V shed 1 base and J shed 1 base, with 5 bases lying between them. Germline CDR1 is SGHNT and CDR2 is YYREEE (reference sequence). The CDR3 loop reads CASSLHFQETQYF. CDR3 coding DNA: TGTGCCAGCAGCTTGCACTTCCAAGAGACCCAGTACTTC.

This rearrangement joins TRBV5-1 to TRBJ1-2; D may be TRBD1 (6 bases). CDR3 length equals 13 residues. Deletions cut 4 bases from V and 6 bases from J, with 13 bases between. In germline, CDR1 is SGHRS, CDR2 YFSETQ. The CDR3 loop reads CASSPGQSNGYTF. As DNA, the CDR3 is TGCGCCAGCAGCCCCGGACAGAGCAATGGCTACACCTTC.

This clone was observed a handful of times. The chain has TRBV5-1 and TRBJ2-7, with a weak D call TRBD2 (6 bases). V lost 0 bases, J lost 0 bases, and 10 bases lay in between. CDR3 size: 15 residues. Per the germline V gene, CDR1 is SGHRS and CDR2 is YFSETQ. The CDR3 spells CASSLVAGSSYEQYF. DNA for the CDR3: TGCGCCAGCAGCTTGGTCGCGGGGAGCTCCTACGAGCAGTACTTC.

This chain uses TRBV7-2 with TRBJ1-2; 7 bases are shared with TRBD1. V lost 5 bases to trimming and J lost 4 bases; unmatched junction nucleotides: 10. CDR3 length: 15 residues. Per germline, CDR1 SGHTA and CDR2 FQGNSA. This CDR3 is CASSPRTGTVYGYTF. The CDR3 region has the DNA TGTGCCAGCAGCCCGAGGACCGGGACAGTCTATGGCTACACCTTC.

This chain connects TRBV14 to TRBJ2-3, with TRBD2 matching over 9 bases. This CDR3 has 14 residues. In germline, CDR1 is SGHDN, CDR2 FVKESK. After removal of 2 bases from V and 7 bases from J, the junction contained 4 bases not matched to a gene. DNA for the CDR3: TGTGCCAGCAGCCAATTAGCGGGAGAACATACGCAGTATTTT. Its translation is CASSQLAGEHTQYF. Variable domain in full (rest from reference TRBV14 and TRBJ2-3): EAGVTQFPSHSVIEKGQTVTLRCDPISGHDNLYWYRRVMGKEIKFLLHFVKESKQDESGMPNNRFLAERTGGTYSTLKVQPAELEDSGVYFCASSQLAGEHTQYFGPGTRLTVL.

J is TRBJ2-1 and V is TRBV5-1; 10 bases fit TRBD2. CDR3 length: 17 residues. The germline V gene encodes CDR1 SGHRS and CDR2 YFSETQ. The trim removed 2 bases at V and 7 bases at J, leaving 12 bases unmatched. CDR3 coding DNA: TGCGCCAGCAGCTTTATAGCTAGCGGGAGAGGGACTAATGAGCAGTTCTTC. The encoded protein is CASSFIASGRGTNEQFF.

This clone appeared a few times. The chain has TRBV7-2 and TRBJ1-2, with a tentative D call TRBD1 (5 bases). Trimming stripped 1 base from V and 8 bases from J, with 17 bases between. CDR1 SGHTA and CDR2 FQGNSA come from the germline V gene. The CDR3 sequence is 15 residues long. CDR3 coding DNA: TGTGCCAGCAGCTTAGATCGCGGTAGGGGTGACGGCTACACCTTC. Its protein is CASSLDRGRGDGYTF.

This CDR3 reads CATSTLALSYNEQFF. CDR3 DNA sequence: TGTGCCACCAGTACCCTAGCGTTATCCTACAATGAGCAGTTCTTC. The V call is TRBV15, the J call TRBJ2-1, with a weak D call TRBD2 (6 bases). Germline V gives CDR1 LNHNV, CDR2 YYDKDF (reference sequence). The CDR3 covers 15 residues. Trimming took 6 bases from V and 1 from J, leaving 13 bases between them.

J is TRBJ2-5 and V is TRBV11-2; D is possibly TRBD1 (5 bases). There are 13 residues in the CDR3. CDR1 and CDR2 from the germline V gene are SGHAT and FQNNGV. With 5 bases removed from V and 5 bases from J, the gap between germline ends came to 12 bases. The CDR3 loop is CASSPAGKETQYF. CDR3 nucleotide sequence: TGTGCCAGCAGCCCAGCAGGGAAGGAGACCCAGTACTTC.

The DNA for the CDR3 is TGTGCCAGCAGTGCCCGGGACAGGGGTGATTCACCCCTCCACTTT. Encoded protein: CASSARDRGDSPLHF. The chain recombines TRBV28 with TRBJ1-6; 10 nucleotides agree with TRBD1. CDR1 is MDHEN, CDR2 SYDVKM, per germline. The CDR3 totals 15 residues. J was trimmed by 8 bases and V by 5 bases; bases with no gene match: 6.

This clone was counted a single time. V is TRBV6-5 and J is TRBJ1-5; no firm D call. The V end was cut by 6 bases, the J end by 5 bases, with 11 bases between. Germline values: CDR1 MNHEY, CDR2 SVGAGI. This CDR3 contains 13 residues. The CDR3 region is CASRVSSYQPQHF. The CDR3 coding sequence is TGTGCCAGCAGGGTTAGCAGTTATCAGCCCCAGCATTTT.

The chain recombines TRBV28 with TRBJ2-6, with 7 bases fitting TRBD1. V was pared by 7 bases and J by 0 bases, with 6 bases of the junction left unmatched. This CDR3 is built from 16 residues. Per the germline V gene, CDR1 is MDHEN and CDR2 is SYDVKM. The CDR3 sequence is CASTPGQRSGANVLTF. In nucleotides, the CDR3 is TGTGCCAGCACTCCGGGACAGCGCTCTGGGGCCAACGTCCTGACTTTC.

The V gene is TRBV7-8, the J gene TRBJ1-3, with no clear D. In germline, CDR1 is SGHVS, CDR2 FQNEAQ. V lost 6 bases and J lost 0, with 12 bases in between. The CDR3 is 15 amino acids. The CDR3 loop is CASSRSPLSGNTIYF. CDR3 in DNA: TGTGCCAGCAGTAGAAGCCCCCTCTCTGGAAACACCATATATTTT. Full variable domain (remainder filled in from reference TRBV7-8 and TRBJ1-3): GAGVSQSPRYKVAKRGQDVALRCDPISGHVSLFWYQQALGQGPEFLTYFQNEAQLDKSGLPSDRFFAERPEGSVSTLKIQRTQQEDSAVYLCASSRSPLSGNTIYFGEGSWLTVV.

V is TRBV19 and J is TRBJ2-7; 8 bases are a match to TRBD1. CDR3 length equals 14 residues. J lost 5 bases, V lost 3 bases, and 6 bases had no gene match. Looked up from germline, CDR1 is LNHDA and CDR2 is SQIVND (reference sequence). CDR3 region: CASSIYRGSHEQYF. For the CDR3, the DNA is TGTGCCAGTAGTATTTACAGGGGGTCTCACGAGCAGTACTTC.